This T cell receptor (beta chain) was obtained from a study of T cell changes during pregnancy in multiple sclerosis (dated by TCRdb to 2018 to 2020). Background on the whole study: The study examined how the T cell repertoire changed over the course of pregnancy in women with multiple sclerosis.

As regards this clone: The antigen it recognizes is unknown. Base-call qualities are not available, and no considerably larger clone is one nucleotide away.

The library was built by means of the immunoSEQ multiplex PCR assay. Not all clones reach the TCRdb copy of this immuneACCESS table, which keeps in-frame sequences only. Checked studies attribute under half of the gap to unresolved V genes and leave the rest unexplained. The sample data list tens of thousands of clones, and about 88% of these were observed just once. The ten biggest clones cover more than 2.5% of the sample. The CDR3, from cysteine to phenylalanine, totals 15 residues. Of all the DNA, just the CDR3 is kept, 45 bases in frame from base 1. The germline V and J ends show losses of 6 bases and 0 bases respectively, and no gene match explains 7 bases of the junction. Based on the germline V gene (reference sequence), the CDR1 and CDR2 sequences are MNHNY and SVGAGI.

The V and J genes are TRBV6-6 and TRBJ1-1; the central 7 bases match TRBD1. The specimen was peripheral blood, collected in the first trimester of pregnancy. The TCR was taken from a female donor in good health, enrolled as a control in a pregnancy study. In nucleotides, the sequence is TGTGCCAGCAGGGCTCTACAGGGGTTGAACACTGAAGCTTTCTTT. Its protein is CASRALQGLNTEAFF.